The 21 T cell receptor beta chains presented below share a single source sample, sequenced in a study of T cell responses to AZD1222 COVID-19 vaccine. Data came from immunoSEQ multiplex PCR; TCRdb stores just in-frame clones and leaves some out. The table lists 85,000 to 120,000 clones, around 83% of them singletons. Source: peripheral blood, taken on day 0 of AZD1222 vaccination. The receptors were gathered from an adult in good health.

J is TRBJ1-3 and V is TRBV5-4; the match to TRBD1 covers 7 bases. The CDR3 contains 14 residues. CDR1 and CDR2 (germline): SGHNT, YYREEE (reference sequence). J lost 6 bases, V lost 4 bases, and 7 bases had no gene match. DNA of the CDR3: TGTGCCAGCAGCCCCGGAGGACAGGAAAACACCATATATTTT. Translation: CASSPGGQENTIYF.

The V call is TRBV2, the J call TRBJ1-2; no firm D call. The CDR3 has 13 residues. V lost 3 bases and J 2 bases, leaving 7 bases between the germline ends. Germline CDR1 is SNHLY and CDR2 is FYNNEI. CDR3 loop: CASSERKNYGYTF. DNA for the CDR3: TGTGCCAGCAGTGAGCGGAAGAACTATGGCTACACCTTC. Based on the CDR3 plus reference TRBV2 and TRBJ1-2, the full variable domain is EPEVTQTPSHQVTQMGQEVILRCVPISNHLYFYWYRQILGQKVEFLVSFYNNEISEKSEIFDDQFSVERPDGSNFTLKIRSTKLEDSAMYFCASSERKNYGYTFGSGTRLTVV.

Only one count was recorded for this clone. The chain uses TRBV28 and TRBJ1-4; TRBD1 is a possible D gene (5 bases). The CDR3 has 14 residues. Trimming removed 10 bases from V and 6 bases from J, with 18 bases in between. Germline-derived CDR1 and CDR2 are MDHEN and SYDVKM. Here the CDR3 reads CATSITGEDEKLFF. CDR3 coding DNA: TGTGCCACCTCGATCACGGGGGAGGATGAAAAACTGTTTTTT.

This clone was observed a handful of times. The chain uses TRBV4-1 and TRBJ2-5; possibly TRBD2 for D (6 bases). Germline CDR1 MGHRA, CDR2 YSYEKL. There are 13 residues in the CDR3. Trimming stripped 6 bases from V and 4 bases from J, with 12 bases between. Here the CDR3 reads CASSQWRGETQYF. CDR3 DNA sequence: TGCGCCAGCAGTCAATGGCGGGGAGAGACCCAGTACTTC.

As DNA, the CDR3 is TGTGCCAGCAGCGTTTCGGGACGGGAACAAGAGACCCAGTACTTC. It is translated as CASSVSGREQETQYF. J is TRBJ2-5 and V is TRBV9, with D possibly called TRBD1 or TRBD2 (5 bases each). Germline values: CDR1 SGDLS, CDR2 YYNGEE. With 2 bases removed from V and 2 bases from J, the gap between germline ends came to 13 bases. This CDR3 has 15 amino acids. The full variable domain, in which reference TRBV9 and TRBJ2-5 provide the parts outside the CDR3, is DSGVTQTPKHLITATGQRVTLRCSPRSGDLSVYWYQQSLDQGLQFLIQYYNGEERAKGNILERFSAQQFPDLHSELNLSSLELGDSALYFCASSVSGREQETQYFGPGTRLLVL.

The chain has TRBV24-1 and TRBJ2-1, with 12 bases identical to TRBD1. The CDR3 has 19 amino acids. Germline V CDR1 and CDR2: KGHDR, SFDVKD. V shed 5 bases, J shed 7 bases, and the junction held 17 bases outside the gene matches. This chain's CDR3 is CATSGRDRGREGNRNEQFF. Written as DNA, the CDR3 is TGTGCCACCAGTGGCCGGGACAGGGGGCGCGAGGGTAATAGGAATGAGCAGTTCTTC.

V is TRBV6-4 and J is TRBJ2-2; no definite D call. The V end was cut by 5 bases, the J end by 6 bases, with 10 bases between. The CDR3 runs to 13 residues. Looked up from germline, CDR1 is MRHNA and CDR2 is SNTAGT. CDR3 nucleotides: TGTGCCAGCAGTCTTACTATGGCCGGGGAGCTGTTTTTT. Residues: CASSLTMAGELFF.

The chain combines TRBV7-2 with TRBJ1-2, with a weak D call TRBD1 (5 bases). Trimming removed 3 bases at V and 8 bases at J, with 13 bases between. The germline gives CDR1 SGHTA, CDR2 FQGNSA. CDR3 length: 13 amino acids. In DNA, the CDR3 is TGTGCCAGCAGCTTGGGGACGAGGCAGGGCTACACCTTC. Protein: CASSLGTRQGYTF.

This chain links TRBV18 with TRBJ2-1; 11 bases agree with TRBD1. There are 16 residues in the CDR3. The trim removed 2 bases at V and 0 bases at J, leaving 0 bases unmatched. The germline gives CDR1 KGHSH, CDR2 LQKENI. DNA of the CDR3: TGTGCCAGCTCACCAGGGACAGGGGGCTCCTACAATGAGCAGTTCTTC. It encodes CASSPGTGGSYNEQFF.

The rearrangement links TRBV4-1 to TRBJ2-3; D possibly corresponds to TRBD2 (7 bases). Per germline, CDR1 MGHRA and CDR2 YSYEKL. This CDR3 has 16 residues. The V and J ends lost 2 bases and 4 bases respectively, with 16 bases between them. CDR3 region: CASSQTTSRGPDTQYF. DNA of the CDR3: TGCGCCAGCAGCCAAACGACTAGCAGGGGCCCAGATACGCAGTATTTT.

The chain joins TRBV15 to TRBJ1-2; tentative D call: TRBD1 (5 bases). Germline lookup yields CDR1 LNHNV and CDR2 YYDKDF (reference sequence). Trimming took 3 bases from V and 0 from J, leaving 11 bases between them. The length of the CDR3 is 15 residues. The CDR3: CATSSFRETNYGYTF. In nucleotides, the CDR3 is TGTGCCACCAGCAGCTTCAGGGAAACTAACTATGGCTACACCTTC.

J is TRBJ2-1 and V is TRBV3-1 (or the pseudogene TRBV3-2), with 10 bases lining up with TRBD2. The germline V gene has CDR1 LGHDT and CDR2 YNNKEL (reference sequence). The V gene end was trimmed by 3 bases and the J gene end by 10 bases; junction bases not matched to a gene: 12. The length of the CDR3 is 16 residues. CDR3 DNA sequence: TGTGCCAGCAGCCACTCGAGCGGGAGGGCCCTCTGGGAGCAGTTCTTC. This codes for CASSHSSGRALWEQFF.

The chain carries TRBV19 and TRBJ2-1; possible D gene TRBD2, 7 bases. The germline V and J ends were trimmed by 3 bases and 6 bases, with 21 bases remaining between them. The CDR3 consists of 17 residues. Germline values: CDR1 LNHDA, CDR2 SQIVND (reference sequence). DNA of the CDR3: TGTGCCAGTAGTATTCGGCGGGGGCTCAATCGGGTCAATGAGCAGTTCTTC. This codes for CASSIRRGLNRVNEQFF.

This CDR3 is CASRIAGGNIQYF. DNA for the CDR3: TGTGCCAGCAGGATAGCGGGGGGAAACATTCAGTACTTC. The V gene is TRBV27, the J gene TRBJ2-4, with TRBD2 matching 10 bases. CDR3 length equals 13 residues. CDR1 is MNHEY and CDR2 is SMNVEV in the germline V gene (reference sequence). After removal of 6 bases from V and 6 bases from J, the junction contained 2 bases not matched to a gene.

The chain carries TRBV5-1 and TRBJ2-5; weak D call: TRBD2 (5 bases). The CDR3 length is 14 residues. Germline-derived CDR1 and CDR2 are SGHRS and YFSETQ. Deletions cut 0 bases from V and 5 bases from J, with 11 bases between. The CDR3 spells CASSLALATETQYF. As DNA, the CDR3 is TGCGCCAGCAGCTTGGCATTAGCGACGGAGACCCAGTACTTC.

Judged by abundance, this clone is large. V and J are TRBV7-9 and TRBJ2-7; a weak D match, TRBD2 (7 bases). Germline V CDR1 and CDR2: SEHNR, FQNEAQ (reference sequence). The CDR3 loop spans 16 amino acids. V was shortened by 1 base and J by 5 bases, with 18 bases between the two germline ends. CDR3 in amino acids: CASSLVGEGGADEQYF. CDR3 nucleotide sequence: TGTGCCAGCAGCTTAGTGGGGGAAGGGGGGGCCGACGAGCAGTACTTC. The variable domain in full, completed from reference TRBV7-9 and TRBJ2-7, reads DTGVSQNPRHKITKRGQNVTFRCDPISEHNRLYWYRQTLGQGPEFLTYFQNEAQLEKSRLLSDRFSAERPKGSFSTLEIQRTEQGDSAMYLCASSLVGEGGADEQYFGPGTRLTVT.

The rearrangement links TRBV10-3 to TRBJ2-5, with a tentative D call TRBD2 (6 bases). This CDR3 is built from 13 residues. CDR1 and CDR2 from the germline V gene are ENHRY and SYGVKD. Trimming removed 8 bases at V and 1 base at J, with 11 bases between. CDR3 sequence: CAIGASAQETQYF. The CDR3 DNA follows: TGTGCCATCGGGGCTAGCGCCCAAGAGACCCAGTACTTC.

The chain uses TRBV28 and TRBJ1-1, with D unclear. V was shortened by 7 bases and J by 0 bases, with 9 bases between the two germline ends. The length of the CDR3 is 13 residues. Germline CDR1 and CDR2: MDHEN and SYDVKM. The CDR3 region is CASTDGMNTEAFF. The CDR3 DNA follows: TGTGCCAGCACCGACGGCATGAACACTGAAGCTTTCTTT. Based on the CDR3 plus reference TRBV28 and TRBJ1-1, the full variable domain is DVKVTQSSRYLVKRTGEKVFLECVQDMDHENMFWYRQDPGLGLRLIYFSYDVKMKEKGDIPEGYSVSREKKERFSLILESASTNQTSMYLCASTDGMNTEAFFGQGTRLTVV.

For the CDR3, the DNA is TGCGCCAGCAGCCAAGTTAAGGGTCAAGAAAAACTGTTTTTT. Translation gives CASSQVKGQEKLFF. J is TRBJ1-4 and V is TRBV4-1; D gene uncertain. The CDR3 covers 14 residues. Germline V lookup: CDR1 MGHRA, CDR2 YSYEKL. Trimming removed 1 base from V and 8 bases from J, with 11 bases in between.

The CDR3 DNA reads TGTGCCAGCAGCCTAGGGTTGGACTATGGCTACACCTTC. It translates to CASSLGLDYGYTF. The gene calls are TRBV7-2 and TRBJ1-2; D gene uncertain. The CDR3 spans 13 residues. V lost 5 bases and J lost 3, with 10 bases in between. Germline loops: CDR1 SGHTA, CDR2 FQGNSA. Looking up the rest from reference TRBV7-2 and TRBJ1-2 gives the full variable domain: GAGVSQSPSNKVTEKGKDVELRCDPISGHTALYWYRQSLGQGLEFLIYFQGNSAPDKSGLPSDRFSAERTGGSVSTLTIQRTQQEDSAVYLCASSLGLDYGYTFGSGTRLTVV.

The rearrangement joins TRBV11-2 to TRBJ2-5; D not resolved. The CDR3 sequence is 12 residues long. Per the germline V gene, CDR1 is SGHAT and CDR2 is FQNNGV. With 1 base removed from V and 5 bases from J, the gap between germline ends came to 5 bases. CDR3 sequence reads: CASSLGYETQYF. Here the CDR3 DNA reads TGTGCCAGCAGCTTAGGGTACGAGACCCAGTACTTC. Variable domain in full (rest from reference TRBV11-2 and TRBJ2-5): EAGVAQSPRYKIIEKRQSVAFWCNPISGHATLYWYQQILGQGPKLLIQFQNNGVVDDSQLPKDRFSAERLKGVDSTLKIQPAKLEDSAVYLCASSLGYETQYFGPGTRLLVL.